This is a list of T cell receptor beta chains from one sample in a study of vaccination and CD4 T cells after COVID-19. Their antigens are not known. TCRdb used MiXCR to reprocess the PCR reads, holding one entry per CDR3 protein. There are just over 15,000 distinct CDR3 sequences in the sample; roughly 49% occur only once, and about 16% lies in the top ten. The input for sequencing was CD4+ T cells from blood, cultured in vitro, taken before SARS-CoV-2 vaccination. Receptor source: a human donor who had recovered from COVID-19. The CDR3 runs from the conserved cysteine through the conserved F or W. Fields, in order: D gene, clone size, V gene, J gene, CDR3 protein, CDR3 DNA. D genes are given only for firm matches. Clone size is shown for a subset of rows, as once, few, many or a class of expanded clone.

.	.	TRBV7-6	TRBJ1-4	CASSLGYTGEKLFF	TGTGCCAGCAGCTTAGGATACACCGGTGAAAAACTGTTTTTT
TRBD1	few	TRBV27	TRBJ1-2	CASSSTGGAGYTF	TGTGCCAGCTCGTCGACAGGGGGCGCCGGCTACACCTTC
TRBD2	few	TRBV15	TRBJ2-5	CATSSSGGLAGGREETQYF	TGTGCCACCAGCAGTTCGGGGGGACTAGCGGGCGGCCGGGAGGAGACCCAGTACTTC
.	.	TRBV20-1	TRBJ2-1	CSARDPEIGLFF	TGCAGTGCTAGAGATCCCGAAATTGGTCTGTTCTTC
.	.	TRBV19	TRBJ2-3	CASSLSGPGKGTDTQYF	TGTGCCAGTAGCCTATCCGGGCCCGGGAAGGGCACAGATACGCAGTATTTT
.	.	TRBV6-2/TRBV6-3	TRBJ2-1	CASGNFGGNEQFF	TGTGCCAGCGGGAACTTTGGGGGGAATGAGCAGTTCTTC
.	.	TRBV18	TRBJ2-7	CASSPPGEGDEQYF	TGTGCCAGCTCACCCCCGGGTGAGGGCGACGAGCAGTACTTC
.	few	TRBV6-1	TRBJ1-5	CASDRDTLTNQPQHF	TGTGCCAGCGACCGGGACACCTTAACCAATCAGCCCCAGCATTTT
.	.	TRBV5-1	TRBJ1-2	CASSLLFRGVTNYGYTF	TGCGCCAGCAGCTTATTATTCCGAGGAGTGACTAACTATGGCTACACCTTC
.	.	TRBV20-1	TRBJ2-7	CSARSGNLKYEQYF	TGCAGTGCTAGGAGTGGCAACCTTAAATACGAGCAGTACTTC
.	.	TRBV9	TRBJ2-5	CASSAQTGRQETQYF	TGTGCCAGCAGCGCCCAGACAGGACGGCAAGAGACCCAGTACTTC
TRBD1	few	TRBV24-1	TRBJ1-1	CATSDPGQGNTEAFF	TGTGCCACCAGTGACCCGGGACAGGGGAACACTGAAGCTTTCTTT
.	.	TRBV30	TRBJ2-7	CAWSVVRGQQYF	TGTGCCTGGAGTGTCGTGCGGGGGCAGCAGTACTTC
TRBD2	.	TRBV11-2	TRBJ2-7	CASSLDPTLAGAYEQYF	TGTGCCAGCAGCTTAGACCCCACTCTGGCGGGGGCCTACGAGCAGTACTTC